A single sample gave rise to the 3 T cell receptor beta chains below, sequenced in a study of post-analysis software for immune sequencing data. The authors incorporated unique molecular identifiers into the TCR beta cDNA libraries. TCRdb re-analysed the PCR reads in MiXCR, keeping a single row per CDR3 protein. The sample has hundreds of thousands of distinct CDR3 sequences, 59% seen once. General study results and limits: Five TRBV segments, TRBV5-6, TRBV5-1 and TRBV20-1 among them, were found more frequent in patients than controls.

The antigens for these receptors are not known. The sequencing input was blood. The receptors stem from a girl aged 2-9 years with multiple sclerosis.

The V call is TRBV2, the J call TRBJ2-3; 11 positions agree with TRBD2. CDR3 size: 15 residues. V lost 5 bases to trimming and J lost 5 bases; unmatched junction nucleotides: 6. CDR1 and CDR2 (germline): SNHLY, FYNNEI. The CDR3 DNA reads TGTGCCAGCAGTCCCACTAGCGGGAGTGGAGATACGCAGTATTTT. Translation: CASSPTSGSGDTQYF.

V gene TRBV29-1 combines with J gene TRBJ2-3; D uncertain. The ends were cut back, 3 bases at V and 2 bases at J, with 9 bases in the middle. CDR3 length equals 13 residues. CDR1 is SQVTM and CDR2 is ANQGSEA in the germline V gene. The CDR3 here is CSVDSRSTDTQYF. CDR3 sequence (DNA): TGCAGCGTTGATAGCAGGTCCACAGATACGCAGTATTTT.

The J gene is TRBJ2-7, the V gene TRBV29-1; D call uncertain. Trimming removed 4 bases from V and 0 bases from J, with 13 bases in between. The length of the CDR3 is 14 residues. Germline CDR1 and CDR2: SQVTM and ANQGSEA. As DNA, the CDR3 is TGCAGCGTTGTAGGCGACGGAATCTCCTACGAGCAGTACTTC. Translation: CSVVGDGISYEQYF.